The 2 T cell receptor beta chains reported below all come from one sample, sequenced in a study of T-cell reconstitution after alpha-beta-depleted transplantation in children. Preparation of the TCRbeta library involved a method that used unique molecular identifiers. TCRdb passed the PCR reads through MiXCR, listing each CDR3 protein once. The sample includes about 70,000 distinct CDR3 sequences, approximately 11% of them seen just once. Material: PBMCs, obtained before TCRalphabeta/CD19-depleted stem cell transplant. The receptors were sampled from a boy under 18 with acute myeloid leukemia, due to receive a stem cell transplant.

This clonotype has at least ten counts. This chain connects TRBV7-9 to TRBJ2-1, with unresolved D. This CDR3 is built from 11 residues. V was cut by 1 base and J by 9 bases, with 4 bases left in between. The germline gives CDR1 SEHNR, CDR2 FQNEAQ (reference sequence). The CDR3 loop is CASSLGSEQFF. CDR3 DNA: TGTGCCAGCAGCTTAGGCAGTGAGCAGTTCTTC. Variable domain in full (rest from reference TRBV7-9 and TRBJ2-1): DTGVSQNPRHKITKRGQNVTFRCDPISEHNRLYWYRQTLGQGPEFLTYFQNEAQLEKSRLLSDRFSAERPKGSFSTLEIQRTEQGDSAMYLCASSLGSEQFFGPGTRLTVL.

The table lists this clonotype with many counts. This chain joins TRBV12-3 or TRBV12-4 and TRBJ2-7; 13 bases map to TRBD2. Germline trimming cut 7 bases from V and 1 base from J; bases unmatched to any gene: 4. This CDR3 is 15 amino acids long. The CDR3 reads CASIMGLAGSYEQYF. The CDR3 DNA sequence: TGTGCCAGCATCATGGGACTAGCGGGATCCTACGAGCAGTACTTC.